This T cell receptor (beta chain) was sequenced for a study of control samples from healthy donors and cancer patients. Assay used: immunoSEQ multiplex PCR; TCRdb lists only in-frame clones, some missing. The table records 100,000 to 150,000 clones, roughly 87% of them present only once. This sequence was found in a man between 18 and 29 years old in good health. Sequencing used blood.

The CDR3 is CASSPLNTGELFF. CDR3 in DNA: TGTGCCAGCTCACCGCTGAACACCGGGGAGCTGTTTTTT. The gene calls are TRBV18 and TRBJ2-2; unclear D gene. Germline lookup yields CDR1 KGHSH and CDR2 LQKENI. Trimming removed 3 bases at V and 1 base at J, with 3 bases between. The CDR3 spans 13 residues.